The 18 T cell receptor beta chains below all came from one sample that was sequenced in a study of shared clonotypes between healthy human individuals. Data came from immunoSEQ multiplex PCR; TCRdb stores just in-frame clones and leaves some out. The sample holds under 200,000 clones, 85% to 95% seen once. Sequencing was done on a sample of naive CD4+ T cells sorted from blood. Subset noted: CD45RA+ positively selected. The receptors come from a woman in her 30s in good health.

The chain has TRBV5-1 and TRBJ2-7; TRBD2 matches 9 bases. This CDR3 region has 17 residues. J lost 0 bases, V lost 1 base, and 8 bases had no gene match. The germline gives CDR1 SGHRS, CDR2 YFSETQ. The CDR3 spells CASSLLASGTTSYEQYF. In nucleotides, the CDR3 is TGCGCCAGCAGCTTGCTAGCTAGCGGGACGACCTCCTACGAGCAGTACTTC.

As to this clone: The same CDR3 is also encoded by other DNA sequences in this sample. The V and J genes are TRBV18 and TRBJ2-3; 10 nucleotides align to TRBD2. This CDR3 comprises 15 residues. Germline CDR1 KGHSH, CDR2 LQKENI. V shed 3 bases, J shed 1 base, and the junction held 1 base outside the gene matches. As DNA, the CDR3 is TGTGCCAGCTCACCTGGACTAGCGGGCACAGATACGCAGTATTTT. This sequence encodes CASSPGLAGTDTQYF.

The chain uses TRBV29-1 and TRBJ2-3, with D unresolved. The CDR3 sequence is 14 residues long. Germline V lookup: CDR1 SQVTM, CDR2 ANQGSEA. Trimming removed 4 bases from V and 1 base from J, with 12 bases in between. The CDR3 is CSVVQNTRTDTQYF. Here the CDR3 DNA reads TGCAGCGTTGTACAGAACACCCGCACAGATACGCAGTATTTT.

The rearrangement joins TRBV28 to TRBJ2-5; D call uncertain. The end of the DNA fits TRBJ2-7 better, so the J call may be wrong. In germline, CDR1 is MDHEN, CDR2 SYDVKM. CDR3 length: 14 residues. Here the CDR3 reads CASSWSVRLYEQYF. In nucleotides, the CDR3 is TGTGCCAGCAGTTGGAGCGTCAGACTTTACGAGCAGTACTTC.

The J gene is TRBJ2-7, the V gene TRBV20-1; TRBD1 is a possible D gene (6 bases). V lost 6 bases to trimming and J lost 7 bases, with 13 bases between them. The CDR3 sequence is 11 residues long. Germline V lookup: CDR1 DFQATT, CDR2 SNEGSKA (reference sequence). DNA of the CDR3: TGCAGTGCCCAGGGGTCGGGGGAGCAGTACTTC. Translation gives CSAQGSGEQYF.

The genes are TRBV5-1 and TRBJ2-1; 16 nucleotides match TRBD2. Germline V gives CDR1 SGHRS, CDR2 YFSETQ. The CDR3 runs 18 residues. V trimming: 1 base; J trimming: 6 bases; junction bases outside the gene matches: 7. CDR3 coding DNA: TGCGCCAGCAGCTTGCCGGGACTAGCGGGAGGGCCCCCCAATGAGCAGTTCTTC. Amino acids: CASSLPGLAGGPPNEQFF. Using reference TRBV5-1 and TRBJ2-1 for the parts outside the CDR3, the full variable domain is KAGVTQTPRYLIKTRGQQVTLSCSPISGHRSVSWYQQTPGQGLQFLFEYFSETQRNKGNFPGRFSGRQFSNSRSEMNVSTLELGDSALYLCASSLPGLAGGPPNEQFFGPGTRLTVL.

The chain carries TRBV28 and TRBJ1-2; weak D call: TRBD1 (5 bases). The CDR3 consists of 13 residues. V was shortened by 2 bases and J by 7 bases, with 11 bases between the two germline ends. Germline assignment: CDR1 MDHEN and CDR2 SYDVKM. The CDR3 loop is CASSLRDSFGYTF. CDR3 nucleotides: TGTGCCAGCAGTTTACGAGACAGTTTTGGCTACACCTTC.

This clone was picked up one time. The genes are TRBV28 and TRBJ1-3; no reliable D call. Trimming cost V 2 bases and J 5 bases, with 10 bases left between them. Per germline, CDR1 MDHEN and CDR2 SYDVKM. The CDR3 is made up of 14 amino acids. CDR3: CASSLATSRNTIYF. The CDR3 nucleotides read TGTGCCAGCAGTTTAGCCACAAGTAGAAACACCATATATTTT.

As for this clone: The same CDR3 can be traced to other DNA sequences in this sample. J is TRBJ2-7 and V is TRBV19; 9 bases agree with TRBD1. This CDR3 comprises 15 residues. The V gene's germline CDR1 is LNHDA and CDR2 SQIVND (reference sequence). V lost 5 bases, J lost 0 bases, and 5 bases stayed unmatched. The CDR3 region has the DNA TGTGCCAGTAGTCTACCGGGACAGGGCTCCTACGAGCAGTACTTC. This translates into CASSLPGQGSYEQYF.

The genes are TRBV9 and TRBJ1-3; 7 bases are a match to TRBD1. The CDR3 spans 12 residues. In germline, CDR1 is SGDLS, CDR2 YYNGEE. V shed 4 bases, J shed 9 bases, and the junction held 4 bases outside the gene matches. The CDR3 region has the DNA TGTGCCAGCAGCACCCAGGGGGGCACCATATATTTT. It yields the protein CASSTQGGTIYF.

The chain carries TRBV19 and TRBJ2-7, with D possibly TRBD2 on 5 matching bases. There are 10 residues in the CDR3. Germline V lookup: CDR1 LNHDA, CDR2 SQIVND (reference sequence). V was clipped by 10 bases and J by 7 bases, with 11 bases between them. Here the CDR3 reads CATGVREQYF. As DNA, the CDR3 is TGTGCCACCGGGGTGAGGGAGCAGTACTTC.

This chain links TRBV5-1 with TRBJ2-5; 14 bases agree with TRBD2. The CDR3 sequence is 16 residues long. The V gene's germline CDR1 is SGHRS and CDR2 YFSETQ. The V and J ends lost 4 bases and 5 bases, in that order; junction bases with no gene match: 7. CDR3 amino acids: CASSPGTSGSEETQYF. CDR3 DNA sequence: TGCGCCAGCAGCCCAGGGACTAGCGGGAGTGAGGAGACCCAGTACTTC.

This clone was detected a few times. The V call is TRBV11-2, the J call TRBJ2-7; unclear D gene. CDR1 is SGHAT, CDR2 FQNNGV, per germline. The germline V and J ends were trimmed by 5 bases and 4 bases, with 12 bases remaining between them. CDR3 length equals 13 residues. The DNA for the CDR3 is TGTGCCAGCAGCCGAACAGACTGGTACGAGCAGTACTTC. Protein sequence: CASSRTDWYEQYF.

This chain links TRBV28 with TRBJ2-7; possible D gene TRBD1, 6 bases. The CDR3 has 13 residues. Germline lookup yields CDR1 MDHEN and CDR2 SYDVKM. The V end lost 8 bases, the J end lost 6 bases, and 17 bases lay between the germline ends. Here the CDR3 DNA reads TGTGCCAGCTTTACACAGGGTCGCCGCGAGCAGTACTTC. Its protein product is CASFTQGRREQYF.

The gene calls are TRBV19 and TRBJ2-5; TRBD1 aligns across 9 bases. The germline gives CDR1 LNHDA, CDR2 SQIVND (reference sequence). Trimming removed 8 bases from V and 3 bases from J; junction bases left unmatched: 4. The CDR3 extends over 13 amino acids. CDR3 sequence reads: CASSDRGKETQYF. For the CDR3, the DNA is TGTGCCAGTTCCGACAGGGGGAAAGAGACCCAGTACTTC. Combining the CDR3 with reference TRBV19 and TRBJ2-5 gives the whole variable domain DGGITQSPKYLFRKEGQNVTLSCEQNLNHDAMYWYRQDPGQGLRLIYYSQIVNDFQKGDIAEGYSVSREKKESFPLTVTSAQKNPTAFYLCASSDRGKETQYFGPGTRLLVL.

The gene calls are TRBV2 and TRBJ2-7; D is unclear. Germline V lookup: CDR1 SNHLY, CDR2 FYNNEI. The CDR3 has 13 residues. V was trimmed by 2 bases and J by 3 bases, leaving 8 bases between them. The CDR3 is CASSEFTDYEQYF. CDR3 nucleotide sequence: TGTGCCAGCAGTGAATTTACAGACTACGAGCAGTACTTC.

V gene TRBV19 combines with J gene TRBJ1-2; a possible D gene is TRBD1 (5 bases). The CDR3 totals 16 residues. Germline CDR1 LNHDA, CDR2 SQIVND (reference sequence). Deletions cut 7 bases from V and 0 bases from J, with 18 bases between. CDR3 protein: CASTQIGTAANYGYTF. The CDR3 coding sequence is TGTGCCAGTACCCAAATCGGGACCGCGGCTAACTATGGCTACACCTTC.

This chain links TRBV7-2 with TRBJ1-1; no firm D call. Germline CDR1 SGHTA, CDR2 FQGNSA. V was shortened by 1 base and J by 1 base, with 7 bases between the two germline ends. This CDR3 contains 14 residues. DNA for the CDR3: TGTGCCAGCAGCTTAGGGTTACCGAACACTGAAGCTTTCTTT. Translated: CASSLGLPNTEAFF.